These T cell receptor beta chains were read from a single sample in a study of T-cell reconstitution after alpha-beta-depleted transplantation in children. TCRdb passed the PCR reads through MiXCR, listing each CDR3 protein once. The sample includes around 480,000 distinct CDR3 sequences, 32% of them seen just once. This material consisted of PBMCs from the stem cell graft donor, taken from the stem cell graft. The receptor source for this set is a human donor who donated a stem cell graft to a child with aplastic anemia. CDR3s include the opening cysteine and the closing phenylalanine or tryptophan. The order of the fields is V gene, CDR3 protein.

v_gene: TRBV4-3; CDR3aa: CASSQPGQSNTEAFF
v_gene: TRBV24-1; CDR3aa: CATSERGANEKLFF
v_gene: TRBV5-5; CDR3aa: CASSGSPETSYNEQFF
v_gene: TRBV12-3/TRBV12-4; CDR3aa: CASQGQGDYGYTF
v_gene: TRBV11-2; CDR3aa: CASSPGTVAGFRHNEQFF
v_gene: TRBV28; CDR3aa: CASSRLPLGRHEQYF
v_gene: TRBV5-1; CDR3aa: CASSLSGMKTEAFF
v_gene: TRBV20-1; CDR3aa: CSAGTLGPNEQFF
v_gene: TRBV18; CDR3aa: CASSPSIGLASYNEQFF
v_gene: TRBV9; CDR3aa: CASSMAPGLEAFF
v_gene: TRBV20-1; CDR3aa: CSARASGGFYIQYF
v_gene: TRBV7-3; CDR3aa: CASRETGGADTQYF
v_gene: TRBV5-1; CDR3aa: CASSGDSLSNTEAFF
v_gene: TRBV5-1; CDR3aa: CASSYGGIGGTGELFF
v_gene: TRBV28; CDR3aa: CASSSASGGSYGYTF
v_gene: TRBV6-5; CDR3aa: CASSYLGLGNEQFF
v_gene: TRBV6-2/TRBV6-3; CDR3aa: CASSFGQREAFF
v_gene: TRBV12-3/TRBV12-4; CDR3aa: CASSRTGGAYSNQPQHF
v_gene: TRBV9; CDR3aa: CASSVSLKRDYGYTF
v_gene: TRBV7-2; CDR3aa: CASSLGQSQRNGYTF
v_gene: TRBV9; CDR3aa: CASSVDLANYGYTF
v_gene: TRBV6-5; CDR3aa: CASSFPGLTYNEQFF
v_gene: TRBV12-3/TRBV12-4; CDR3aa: CASSADSGGYYEQYF
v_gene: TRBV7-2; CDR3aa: CASSPGLFRSYNEQFF
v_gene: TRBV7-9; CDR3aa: CASSLVEVAHSYNEQFF
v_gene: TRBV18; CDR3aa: CASSPFNRDRGNTIYF
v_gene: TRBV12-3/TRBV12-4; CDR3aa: CASSPGTLMDQPQHF
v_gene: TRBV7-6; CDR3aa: CASSPRYSGGSTDTQYF
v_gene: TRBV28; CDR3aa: CASSFAETQFF
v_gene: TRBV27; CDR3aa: CASSLALGGPYGYTF
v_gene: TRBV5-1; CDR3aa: CASSLETGDRGTEAFF
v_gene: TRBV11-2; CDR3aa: CASSLDLAEQYF
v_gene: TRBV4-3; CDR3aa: CASSMGTGLYQPQHF
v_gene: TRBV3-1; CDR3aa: CASSQVTGEAFF
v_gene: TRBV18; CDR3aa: CASSPQVIANEKLFF
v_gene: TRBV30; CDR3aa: CAWSTGQGVREWGEQYF
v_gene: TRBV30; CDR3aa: CAWSGHANEKLFF
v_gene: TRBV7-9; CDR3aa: CASSEQGRYGYTF
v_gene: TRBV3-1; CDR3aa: CASSPTGKGGYTF
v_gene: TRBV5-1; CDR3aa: CASSHRATGELFF
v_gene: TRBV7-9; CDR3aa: CASSFRQDNYGYTF
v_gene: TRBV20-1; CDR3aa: CSAPLAGSETQYF
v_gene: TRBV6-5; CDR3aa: CASSWSGSSEGKYF
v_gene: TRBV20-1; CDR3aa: CSASGGADQPQHF
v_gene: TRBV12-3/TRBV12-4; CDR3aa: CASSPTGSSGNTIYF
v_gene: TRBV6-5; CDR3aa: CASSYRQGKNQPQHF
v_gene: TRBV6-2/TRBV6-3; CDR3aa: CASMRREGVDEQYF
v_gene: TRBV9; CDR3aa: CASSADRGRTEAFF
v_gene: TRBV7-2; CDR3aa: CASSSRRGSLFF
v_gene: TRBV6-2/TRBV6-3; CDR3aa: CASSFRGLLNTEAFF
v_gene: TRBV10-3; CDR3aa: CAITELGFDIQYF
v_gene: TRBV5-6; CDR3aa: CASSLKSGTGTYGYTF
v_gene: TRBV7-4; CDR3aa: CASSSLAWFGCDEQFF
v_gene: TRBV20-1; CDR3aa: CSASRSNEQFF
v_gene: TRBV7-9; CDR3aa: CASSHGGPISNEQFF
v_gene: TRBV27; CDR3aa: CASSLPGSAEAFF
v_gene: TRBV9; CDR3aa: CASSVRASTDTQYF
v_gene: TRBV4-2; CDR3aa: CASSQGQGAHEQYF
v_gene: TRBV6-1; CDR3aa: CASRTGFKETQYF